The clone carrying this T cell receptor beta chain was observed a handful of times. As yet, its antigen is unknown. The data were taken from a study of identical twins. Study findings and constraints: One should note that invariant MAIT and iNKT cells could partly confound zero-insertion analyses. Recombination models fit unrelated individuals' TCR alpha sharing but underestimated twins'. For cord blood, abundant beta clonotypes had fewer insertions, unlike memory repertoires, which showed none.

All donors comprised healthy Caucasians. The length of the CDR3 is 16 residues. Trimming removed 3 bases from V and 1 base from J, with 14 bases in between. Germline CDR1 and CDR2: SGHAT and FQNNGV. A single record per CDR3 protein comes from TCRdb applying MiXCR to the 5' RACE reads. The top ten clones hold 3% to 3.5% of a sample with 270,000 or so distinct CDR3 sequences, roughly 8.7% of them seen once. This sample was also put to use in a study of yellow fever vaccine responses in identical twins.

This clonotype was sampled from a young woman in good health. The sequencing input was CD8+ T cells sorted from blood. The V and J genes are TRBV11-2 and TRBJ2-3; maybe TRBD1 (6 bases). CDR3 coding DNA: TGTGCCAGCAGCTTTTGGGGAAGACAGGGCACAGATACGCAGTATTTT. It translates to CASSFWGRQGTDTQYF. The full variable domain, with the rest looked up from reference TRBV11-2 and TRBJ2-3, is EAGVAQSPRYKIIEKRQSVAFWCNPISGHATLYWYQQILGQGPKLLIQFQNNGVVDDSQLPKDRFSAERLKGVDSTLKIQPAKLEDSAVYLCASSFWGRQGTDTQYFGPGTRLTVL.